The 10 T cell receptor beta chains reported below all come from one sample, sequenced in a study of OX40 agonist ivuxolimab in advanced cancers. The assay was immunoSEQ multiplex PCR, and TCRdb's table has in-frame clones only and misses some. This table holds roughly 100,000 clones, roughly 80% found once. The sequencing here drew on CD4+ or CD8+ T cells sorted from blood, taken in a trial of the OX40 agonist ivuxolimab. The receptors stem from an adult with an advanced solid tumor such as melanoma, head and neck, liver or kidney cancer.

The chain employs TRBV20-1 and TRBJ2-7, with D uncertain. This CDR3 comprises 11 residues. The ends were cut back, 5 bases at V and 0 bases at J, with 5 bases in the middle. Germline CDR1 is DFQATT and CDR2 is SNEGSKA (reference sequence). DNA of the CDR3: TGCAGTGCTGTGGTCTCCTACGAGCAGTACTTC. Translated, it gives CSAVVSYEQYF.

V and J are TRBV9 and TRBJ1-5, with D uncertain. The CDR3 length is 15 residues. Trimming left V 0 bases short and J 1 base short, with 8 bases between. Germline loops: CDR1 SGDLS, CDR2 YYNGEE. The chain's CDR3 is CASSVGGYSNQPQHF. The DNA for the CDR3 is TGTGCCAGCAGCGTAGGAGGATACAGCAATCAGCCCCAGCATTTT. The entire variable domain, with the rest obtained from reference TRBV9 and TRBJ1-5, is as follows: DSGVTQTPKHLITATGQRVTLRCSPRSGDLSVYWYQQSLDQGLQFLIQYYNGEERAKGNILERFSAQQFPDLHSELNLSSLELGDSALYFCASSVGGYSNQPQHFGDGTRLSIL.

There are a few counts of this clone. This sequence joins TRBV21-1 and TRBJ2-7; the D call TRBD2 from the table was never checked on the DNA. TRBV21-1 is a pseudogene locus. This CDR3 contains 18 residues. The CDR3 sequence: CASSKVARTSGVPYEQYF. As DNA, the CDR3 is TGTGCCAGCAGCAAAGTTGCTAGGACTAGCGGGGTCCCCTACGAGCAGTACTTC.

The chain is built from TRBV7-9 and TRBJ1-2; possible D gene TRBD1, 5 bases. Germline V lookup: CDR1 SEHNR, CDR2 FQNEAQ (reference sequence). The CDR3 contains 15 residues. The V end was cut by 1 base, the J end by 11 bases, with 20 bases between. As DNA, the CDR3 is TGTGCCAGCAGCTTAGAAACAGGCACACAGACCTTATACACCTTC. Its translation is CASSLETGTQTLYTF.

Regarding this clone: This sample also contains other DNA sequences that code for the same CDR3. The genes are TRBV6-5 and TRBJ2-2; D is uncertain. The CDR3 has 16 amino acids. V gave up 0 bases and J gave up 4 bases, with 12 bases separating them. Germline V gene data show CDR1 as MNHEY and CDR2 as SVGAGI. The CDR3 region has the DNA TGTGCCAGCAGTTACTCCCCGGGTTTGGGCACCGGGGAGCTGTTTTTT. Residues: CASSYSPGLGTGELFF.

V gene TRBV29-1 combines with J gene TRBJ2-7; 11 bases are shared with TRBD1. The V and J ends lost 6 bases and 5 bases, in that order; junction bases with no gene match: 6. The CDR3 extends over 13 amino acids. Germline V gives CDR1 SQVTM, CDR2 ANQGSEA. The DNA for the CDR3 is TGCAGCGTCCGGGACAGGGGGTTTCACGAGCAGTACTTC. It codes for CSVRDRGFHEQYF.

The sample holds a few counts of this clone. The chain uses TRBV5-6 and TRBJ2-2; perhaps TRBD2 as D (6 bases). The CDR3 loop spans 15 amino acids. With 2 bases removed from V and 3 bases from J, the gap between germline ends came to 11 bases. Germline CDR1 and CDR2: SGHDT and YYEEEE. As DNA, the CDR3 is TGTGCCAGCAGCTTAAACGGGGGATACACCGGGGAGCTGTTTTTT. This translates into CASSLNGGYTGELFF.

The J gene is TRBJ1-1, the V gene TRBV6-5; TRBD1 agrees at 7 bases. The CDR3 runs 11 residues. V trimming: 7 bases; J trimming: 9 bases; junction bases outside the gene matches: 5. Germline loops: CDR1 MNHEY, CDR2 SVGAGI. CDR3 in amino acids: CASKTGPKAFF. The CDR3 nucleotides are TGTGCCAGCAAGACAGGGCCCAAAGCTTTCTTT.

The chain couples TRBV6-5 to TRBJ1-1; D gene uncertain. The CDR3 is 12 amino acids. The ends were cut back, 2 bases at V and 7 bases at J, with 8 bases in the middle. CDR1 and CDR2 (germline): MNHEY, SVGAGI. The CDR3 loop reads CASSYQRGEAFF. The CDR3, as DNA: TGTGCCAGCAGTTACCAGCGCGGTGAAGCTTTCTTT.

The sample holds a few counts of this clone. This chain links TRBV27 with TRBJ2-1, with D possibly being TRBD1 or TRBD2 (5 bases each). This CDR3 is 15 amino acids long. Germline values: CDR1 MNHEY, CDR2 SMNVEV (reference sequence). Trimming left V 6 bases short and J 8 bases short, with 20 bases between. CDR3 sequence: CASRVPGPSIDEQFF. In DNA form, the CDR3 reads TGTGCCAGCAGAGTACCGGGACCAAGTATCGATGAGCAGTTCTTC.